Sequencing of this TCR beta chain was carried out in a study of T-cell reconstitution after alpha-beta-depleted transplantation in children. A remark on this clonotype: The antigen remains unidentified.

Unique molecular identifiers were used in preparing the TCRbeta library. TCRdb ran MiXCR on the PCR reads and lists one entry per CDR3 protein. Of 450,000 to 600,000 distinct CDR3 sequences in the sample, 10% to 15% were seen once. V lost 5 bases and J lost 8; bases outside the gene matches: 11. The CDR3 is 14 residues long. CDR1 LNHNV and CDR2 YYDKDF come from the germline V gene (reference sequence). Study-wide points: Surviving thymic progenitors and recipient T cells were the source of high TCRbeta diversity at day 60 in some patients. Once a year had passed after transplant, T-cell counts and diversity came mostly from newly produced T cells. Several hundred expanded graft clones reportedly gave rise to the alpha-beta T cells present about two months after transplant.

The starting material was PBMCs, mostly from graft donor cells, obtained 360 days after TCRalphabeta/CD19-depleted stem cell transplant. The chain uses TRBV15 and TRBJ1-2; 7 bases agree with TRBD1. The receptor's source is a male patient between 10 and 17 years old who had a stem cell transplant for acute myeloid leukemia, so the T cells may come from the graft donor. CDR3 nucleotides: TGTGCCACCAGCGAGACGACAGGGATGATCGGCTACACCTTC. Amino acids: CATSETTGMIGYTF.